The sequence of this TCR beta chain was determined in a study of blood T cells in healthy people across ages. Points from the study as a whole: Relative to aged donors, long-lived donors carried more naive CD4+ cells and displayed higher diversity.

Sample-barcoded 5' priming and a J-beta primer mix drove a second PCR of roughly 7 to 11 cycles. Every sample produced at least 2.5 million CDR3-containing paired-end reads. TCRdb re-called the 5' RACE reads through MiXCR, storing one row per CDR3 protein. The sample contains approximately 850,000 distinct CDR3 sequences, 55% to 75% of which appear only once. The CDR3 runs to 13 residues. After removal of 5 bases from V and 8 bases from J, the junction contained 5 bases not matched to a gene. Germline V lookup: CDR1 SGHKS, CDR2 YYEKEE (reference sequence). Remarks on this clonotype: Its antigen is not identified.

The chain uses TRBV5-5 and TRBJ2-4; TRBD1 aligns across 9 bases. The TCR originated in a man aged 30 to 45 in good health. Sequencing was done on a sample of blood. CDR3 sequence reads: CASRGQGKDIQYF. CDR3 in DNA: TGTGCCAGCAGGGGACAGGGAAAAGACATTCAGTACTTC.